These 14 T cell receptor beta chains came from one sample sequenced in a study of blood T cell repertoires in COVID-19. Sequencing was performed with immunoSEQ multiplex PCR; in TCRdb, only in-frame clones are kept and a portion is missing. Of around 700,000 clones in the sample, around 90% were seen once. Source material: peripheral blood. The source of these receptors is a woman under 30 with acute or convalescent COVID-19.

The chain combines TRBV3-1 (or the pseudogene TRBV3-2) with TRBJ2-7, with 13 bases matching TRBD2. V shed 4 bases and J 7 bases; nucleotides not matched to a gene: 1. The germline gives CDR1 LGHDT, CDR2 YNNKEL (reference sequence). CDR3 size: 13 residues. Written as DNA, the CDR3 is TGTGCCAGCAGCCCGGGACTAGCGGGGGAGCAGTACTTC. Translated, it gives CASSPGLAGEQYF.

This clone was counted a few times. This chain links TRBV19 with TRBJ1-3; D is perhaps TRBD1 (6 bases). The length of the CDR3 is 15 residues. CDR1 is LNHDA, CDR2 SQIVND, per germline (reference sequence). The ends were cut back, 7 bases at V and 0 bases at J, with 13 bases in the middle. CDR3 DNA sequence: TGTGCCAGTAATATCCGGGGGGCCTCTGGAAACACCATATATTTT. The encoded protein is CASNIRGASGNTIYF.

This chain uses TRBV9 with TRBJ2-1; 13 bases line up with TRBD2. The CDR3 loop spans 19 amino acids. The junction had 17 bases not matched to a gene; V was cut back by 3 bases and J by 8 bases. The germline gives CDR1 SGDLS, CDR2 YYNGEE. The CDR3 DNA reads as TGTGCCAGCAGCGCCGTTTCTACTAGCGGGGGGGCCCCCGGTCATGAGCAGTTCTTC. Amino acids: CASSAVSTSGGAPGHEQFF.

The chain carries TRBV7-3 and TRBJ1-3, with 7 bases fitting TRBD1. V dropped 5 bases and J dropped 3; count of bases not matched to a gene: 4. The CDR3 runs to 14 residues. The germline V gene encodes CDR1 SGHTA and CDR2 FQGTGA. The CDR3 DNA follows: TGTGCCAGCAGCAAACAGGGGAATGGAAACACCATATATTTT. Translated, it gives CASSKQGNGNTIYF.

DNA for the CDR3: TGTGCCAGCAGTTACCCAGGGCCGAACACCGGGGAGCTGTTTTTT. This translates into CASSYPGPNTGELFF. The V gene is TRBV6-5, the J gene TRBJ2-2, with a tentative D call TRBD1 (5 bases). This CDR3 is built from 15 residues. Germline V CDR1 and CDR2: MNHEY, SVGAGI. V lost 2 bases and J 0 bases, leaving 7 bases between the germline ends.

The J gene is TRBJ2-2, the V gene TRBV5-1, with D perhaps TRBD1 (5 bases). The CDR3 sequence is 16 residues long. In germline, CDR1 is SGHRS, CDR2 YFSETQ. Trimming took off 2 bases at V and 3 bases at J, with 14 bases between the two ends. DNA for the CDR3: TGCGCCAGCAGCTTAGTTTCAGGGATTGACACCGGGGAGCTGTTTTTT. Residues: CASSLVSGIDTGELFF.

This clone was seen just once. CDR3 nucleotides: TGTGCCACCAGTGATCCGGGGAGGGTGAATGGCTACACCTTC. Protein: CATSDPGRVNGYTF. The chain carries TRBV24-1 and TRBJ1-2; no firm D call. The CDR3 spans 14 residues. Between the trimmed V and J ends, which lost 3 bases and 6 bases, there was a span of 13 bases. CDR1 KGHDR and CDR2 SFDVKD come from the germline V gene.

The CDR3 spells CASPRGFPYEQYF. The DNA for the CDR3 is TGTGCCAGCCCCCGGGGTTTCCCCTACGAGCAGTACTTC. V is TRBV5-5 and J is TRBJ2-7, with D possibly being TRBD2 (5 bases). The CDR3 contains 13 residues. Per the germline V gene, CDR1 is SGHKS and CDR2 is YYEKEE (reference sequence). Trimming removed 7 bases from V and 2 bases from J, with 13 bases in between.

V usage is TRBV25-1 and J usage is TRBJ2-7; 11 positions match TRBD1. Germline lookup yields CDR1 MGHDK and CDR2 SYGVNS. This CDR3 is 15 amino acids long. J gave up 0 bases and V 7 bases, and 5 bases lay outside the gene matches. The CDR3 loop is CASKRGQGASYEQYF. The CDR3, as DNA: TGTGCCAGCAAGAGAGGACAGGGGGCCTCCTACGAGCAGTACTTC.

The rearrangement uses TRBV30 and TRBJ1-5, with 8 bases lining up with TRBD1. This CDR3 comprises 15 residues. V shed 3 bases, J shed 1 base, and the junction held 5 bases outside the gene matches. Germline CDR1 is GTSNPN and CDR2 is SVGIG (reference sequence). CDR3 bases: TGTGCCTGGAGGCCCCGGGACAGGAGCAATCAGCCCCAGCATTTT. It specifies CAWRPRDRSNQPQHF.

The gene calls are TRBV4-1 and TRBJ2-7; 7 bases are shared with TRBD1. J lost 7 bases, V lost 5 bases, and 17 bases had no gene match. The CDR3 sequence is 16 residues long. Germline V lookup: CDR1 MGHRA, CDR2 YSYEKL. CDR3 protein: CASSAWAGTARGEQYF. CDR3 nucleotides: TGCGCCAGCAGCGCGTGGGCCGGGACAGCGCGTGGAGAGCAGTACTTC.

The CDR3 sequence is CASSSTNRGLYGYTF. The CDR3 DNA reads as TGTGCCAGCAGCTCAACTAACAGGGGGCTCTATGGCTACACCTTC. The chain has TRBV7-9 and TRBJ1-2; 9 nucleotides agree with TRBD1. This CDR3 region has 15 residues. J gave up 4 bases and V 4 bases, and 7 bases lay outside the gene matches. Germline V gene lookup returns CDR1 SEHNR and CDR2 FQNEAQ (reference sequence).

The J gene is TRBJ1-4, the V gene TRBV7-2, with D unclear. Germline loops: CDR1 SGHTA, CDR2 FQGNSA. The CDR3 runs to 14 residues. V was shortened by 5 bases and J by 8 bases, with 15 bases between the two germline ends. This CDR3 reads CASSPPVPREKLFF. In DNA form, the CDR3 reads TGTGCCAGCAGCCCCCCTGTCCCCAGGGAAAAACTGTTTTTT.

A single count supports this clone. The gene calls are TRBV19 and TRBJ2-7; 11 positions agree with TRBD2. V lost 5 bases and J lost 5; bases outside the gene matches: 8. There are 15 residues in the CDR3. CDR1 is LNHDA, CDR2 SQIVND, per germline (reference sequence). The CDR3: CASSPVAGGPNEQYF. The CDR3 coding sequence is TGTGCCAGTAGTCCTGTAGCGGGGGGGCCCAACGAGCAGTACTTC.